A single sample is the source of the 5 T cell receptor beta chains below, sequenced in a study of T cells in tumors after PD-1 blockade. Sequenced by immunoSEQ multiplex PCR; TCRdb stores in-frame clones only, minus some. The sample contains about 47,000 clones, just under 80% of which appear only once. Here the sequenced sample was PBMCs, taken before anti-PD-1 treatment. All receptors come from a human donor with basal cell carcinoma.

Written as DNA, the CDR3 is TGTGCCAGCAGCCAGATTGTTAACACTGAAGCTTTCTTT. Residues: CASSQIVNTEAFF. This chain joins TRBV3-1 (or the pseudogene TRBV3-2) and TRBJ1-1; D unresolved. Germline lookup yields CDR1 LGHDT and CDR2 YNNKEL (reference sequence). This CDR3 comprises 13 residues. Trimming stripped 3 bases from V and 2 bases from J, with 7 bases between.

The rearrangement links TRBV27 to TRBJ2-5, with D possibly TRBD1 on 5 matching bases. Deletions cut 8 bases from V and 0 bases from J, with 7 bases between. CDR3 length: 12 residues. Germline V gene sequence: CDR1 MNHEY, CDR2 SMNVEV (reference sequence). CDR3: CASRTNQETQYF. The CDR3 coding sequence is TGTGCCAGCCGGACAAACCAAGAGACCCAGTACTTC.

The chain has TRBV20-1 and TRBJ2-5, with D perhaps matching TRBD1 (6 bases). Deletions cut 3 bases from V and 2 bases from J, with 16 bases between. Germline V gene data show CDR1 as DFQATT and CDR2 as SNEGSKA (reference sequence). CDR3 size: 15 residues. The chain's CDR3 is CSASKVGAGQETQYF. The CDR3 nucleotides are TGCAGTGCTAGTAAGGTGGGGGCCGGACAAGAGACCCAGTACTTC.

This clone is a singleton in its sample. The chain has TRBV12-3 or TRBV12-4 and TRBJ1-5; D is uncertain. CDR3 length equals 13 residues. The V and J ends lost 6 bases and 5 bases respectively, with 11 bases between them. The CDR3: CASSLSAHQPQHF. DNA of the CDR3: TGTGCCAGCAGCCTCAGTGCCCATCAGCCCCAGCATTTT.

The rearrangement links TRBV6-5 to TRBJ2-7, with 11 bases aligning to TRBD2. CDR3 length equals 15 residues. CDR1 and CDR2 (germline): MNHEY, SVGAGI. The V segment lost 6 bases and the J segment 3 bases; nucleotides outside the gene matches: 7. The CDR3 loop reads CASRVKLAGVYEQYF. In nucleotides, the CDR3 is TGTGCCAGCAGGGTCAAACTAGCGGGAGTCTACGAGCAGTACTTC.